This T cell receptor beta chain comes out of a study of chemoradiotherapy in HPV16-positive cancers. Study-level findings and limits: For HPV16-positive patients, expanding HPV-responsive T cells associated with longer recurrence-free survival. Candidate HPV-specific clones and E7-related TCR motifs grew in tumor during treatment.

Generated by immunoSEQ multiplex PCR, the TCRdb table keeps only in-frame clones and is missing some. The sample carries tens of thousands of clones, 73% recorded once. As regards this clone: The antigen is not known.

The germline CDR1 and CDR2 sequences are SGHAT and FQNNGV. V was clipped by 5 bases and J by 0 bases, with 9 bases between them. The length of the CDR3 is 14 residues. V usage is TRBV11-2 and J usage is TRBJ2-3, with D unresolved. The sequence was obtained from a human donor with HPV-associated anogenital cancer. The sample was acquired from a patient who underwent chemoradiotherapy. This CDR3 is CASSPTGSTDTQYF. The CDR3 DNA follows: TGTGCCAGCAGCCCGACTGGTAGCACAGATACGCAGTATTTT. Based on the CDR3 plus reference TRBV11-2 and TRBJ2-3, the full variable domain is EAGVAQSPRYKIIEKRQSVAFWCNPISGHATLYWYQQILGQGPKLLIQFQNNGVVDDSQLPKDRFSAERLKGVDSTLKIQPAKLEDSAVYLCASSPTGSTDTQYFGPGTRLTVL.